Below, one T cell receptor (beta chain) is given with its context. Its cognate antigen is unknown. The CDR3 has 14 amino acids. Trimming took 3 bases from V and 0 from J, leaving 12 bases between them. Germline-derived CDR1 and CDR2 are GTSNPN and SVGIG (reference sequence). These data belong to a study of beta chain features in type 1 diabetes. Notes on the study in general: Individuals with type 1 diabetes displayed fewer insertions and more deletions at VDJ junctions. Researchers could not determine here whether HLA type influences TCRB rearrangement. Across all four CD4+ subsets, people with type 1 diabetes showed modestly shorter TCRB CDR3s.

Expressed TCRB transcripts were sequenced, since all the RNA that had been isolated was reverse transcribed. Measured with immunoSEQ multiplex PCR; TCRdb has only the in-frame clones, and not every one. Of roughly 500,000 clones listed, about 10% were seen once; the top ten hold approximately 0.05%. This TCR came from a woman aged 18-29 years in good health. The rearrangement links TRBV30 to TRBJ2-7; TRBD2 is a possible D gene (6 bases). Sequenced sample: naive CD4+ T cells from blood. Here the CDR3 reads CAWRRREPSYEQYF. In DNA form, the CDR3 reads TGTGCCTGGAGGCGGAGGGAGCCCTCCTACGAGCAGTACTTC.